This TCR beta chain stems from a study of blood T cell repertoires in COVID-19. About the study: There were acute and convalescent COVID-19 samples, and they came from the United States, Italy and Spain. Sources were T cells, B-cell-depleted T cells, or PBMCs; the material itself was cDNA or gDNA.

V was trimmed by 8 bases and J by 0 bases, leaving 17 bases between them. Germline CDR1 GTSNPN, CDR2 SVGIG (reference sequence). The CDR3 runs to 16 residues. In the study's own analysis: How many nucleated cells were present was estimated from reference gene primer amplification. The repertoire was sequenced with immunoSEQ multiplex PCR; TCRdb's copy has only in-frame clones and lacks some. Clone size and the V and J calls come from that table; the DNA yielded D and trimming. The table shows 200,000 or so clones, with around 85% occurring only once. This clone was picked up a small number of times. Sequencing was done on a sample of peripheral blood. This chain connects TRBV30 to TRBJ1-6; tentatively, D is TRBD1 (6 bases). The clonotype originates from a man aged 65 to 85 with active or convalescent COVID-19. The CDR3 DNA reads as TGTGCCGGACCGACAGGTGAGAGCTCCTATAATTCACCCCTCCACTTT. It yields the protein CAGPTGESSYNSPLHF.